This T cell receptor beta chain was found in a study of synovial regulatory T cells in juvenile arthritis. The study's findings and limits: Largely private between patients, iaTreg TCR repertoires showed partial overlap with synovial Teff and blood CPL repertoires.

TCRdb keeps only in-frame clones here, not all; method: immunoSEQ multiplex PCR. The sample shows 7,500 to 10,000 clones, and roughly 1% sits with its ten largest clones. The CDR3 runs 19 residues. The record lacks a DNA sequence. Germline CDR1 and CDR2: LNHDA and SQIVND (reference sequence). Remarks on this clone: What it binds is unknown.

The roughly eleven donors had active juvenile idiopathic arthritis, with 3 polyarticular and 8 oligoarticular cases. The clonotype originates from a donor aged 2-35 years with juvenile idiopathic arthritis. Sample: Treg cells from blood. Subset indicated: remaining (HLA-DR-negative) circulating blood Treg cells. The chain employs TRBV19 and TRBJ2-6; TCRdb indicates TRBD1, and absent DNA this call remains unverified. CDR3 sequence reads: CASTISRTGRYAGANVLTF. The entire variable domain, with the rest obtained from reference TRBV19 and TRBJ2-6, is as follows: DGGITQSPKYLFRKEGQNVTLSCEQNLNHDAMYWYRQDPGQGLRLIYYSQIVNDFQKGDIAEGYSVSREKKESFPLTVTSAQKNPTAFYLCASTISRTGRYAGANVLTFGAGSRLTVL.